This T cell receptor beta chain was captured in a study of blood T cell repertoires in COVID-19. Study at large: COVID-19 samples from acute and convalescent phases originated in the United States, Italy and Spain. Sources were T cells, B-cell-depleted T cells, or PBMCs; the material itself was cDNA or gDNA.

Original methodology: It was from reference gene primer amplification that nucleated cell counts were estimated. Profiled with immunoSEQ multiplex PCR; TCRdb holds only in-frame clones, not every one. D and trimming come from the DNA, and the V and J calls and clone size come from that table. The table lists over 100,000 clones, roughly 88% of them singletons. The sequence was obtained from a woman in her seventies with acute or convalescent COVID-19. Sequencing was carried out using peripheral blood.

CDR3 in amino acids: CASSQIDSRGVSSGNTIYF. The CDR3 nucleotides are TGCGCCAGCAGCCAGATTGACTCGCGGGGGGTCAGCTCTGGAAACACCATATATTTT. This sequence joins TRBV4-1 and TRBJ1-3; D perhaps matches TRBD1 (5 bases). CDR1 is MGHRA, CDR2 YSYEKL, per germline. Trimming took off 3 bases at V and 0 bases at J, with 21 bases between the two ends. CDR3 length: 19 amino acids.